A selection of T cell receptor beta chains follows, all from one sample in a study of cytomegalovirus exposure and HLA in healthy donors. Profiled with immunoSEQ multiplex PCR; TCRdb holds only in-frame clones, not every one. The sample carries 200,000 or so clones, roughly 85% recorded once. The sequenced sample consisted of PBMCs. These receptors were taken from a man younger than 35 in good health and CMV-seronegative. Each CDR3 is given with its conserved first and last residue. D genes are given only for firm matches. Clone size is not always given. Where it is, it says once, few, many or a class for expanded clones.

TGTGCCAGCAGTGCATCCGGGACACTCTCCGCGAACACCGGGGAGCTGTTTTTT	CASSASGTLSANTGELFF	TRBV6-1	TRBJ2-2	NA	NA
TGTGCCATCAGTGAGTCACTAGCGGTCACAGATACGCAGTATTTT	CAISESLAVTDTQYF	TRBV10-3	TRBJ2-3	TRBD2	few
TGTGCCAGCAGCTTTGGCAGGGGGCAGGACGAGCAGTACTTC	CASSFGRGQDEQYF	TRBV7-2	TRBJ2-7	TRBD1	few
TGTGCCAGCAGTCTCCAGGGAACTGAAGCTTTCTTT	CASSLQGTEAFF	TRBV6-5	TRBJ1-1	NA	NA
TGTGCCAGCAGCGCCACGGGGCTAGCGGGGGACGAGCAGTACTTC	CASSATGLAGDEQYF	TRBV2	TRBJ2-7	TRBD2	NA
TGCGCCAGCAGCCCGGACAGGGCCTCTGGAAACACCATATATTTT	CASSPDRASGNTIYF	TRBV5-1	TRBJ1-3	TRBD1	NA
TGTGCCAGCACCGATTCAGGAATCGCTAACTATGGCTACACCTTC	CASTDSGIANYGYTF	TRBV27	TRBJ1-2	NA	NA
TGTGCCAGCAGCTTAGAAGGGGGCTTTCGGGGTGACCAGTACTTC	CASSLEGGFRGDQYF	TRBV11-2	TRBJ2-5	TRBD1	once
TGTGCCAGCAGTGTATCTTCGACAGGAGCAACTAATGAAAAACTGTTTTTT	CASSVSSTGATNEKLFF	TRBV2	TRBJ1-4	NA	NA
TGTGCCAGCAGCCTGGACAGGGTGTATGGCTACACCTTC	CASSLDRVYGYTF	TRBV11-3	TRBJ1-2	TRBD1	NA
TGTGCCAGCAGCTACCCCGTGGACAGGGGTAATGGCTACACCTTC	CASSYPVDRGNGYTF	TRBV5-6	TRBJ1-2	TRBD1	NA